A selection of T cell receptor beta chains follows, all from one sample in a study of identical twins. TCRdb re-derived calls from the 5' RACE reads in MiXCR, one entry per CDR3 protein. Among hundreds of thousands of distinct CDR3 sequences listed, less than 8% were seen once. These data were also filed under a second study, of yellow fever vaccine responses in identical twins.

Sample: memory (CD45RO+) T cells sorted from blood. Receptor source: a woman between 18 and 30 years old in good health. Both conserved end residues are part of each CDR3.

V gene,CDR3 protein
TRBV9,CASSVGWTANTGELFF
TRBV20-1,CSAMTGFEQYF
TRBV4-2,CASSLRGAGELFF
TRBV4-2,CASSHRNGGTSGATDTQYF
TRBV6-1,CASSPDRSSYEQYF
TRBV5-5,CASSFAGAGNTIYF
TRBV2,CASSRDTGGYGYTF
TRBV5-1,CASSLADRDNSPLHF
TRBV7-9,CASTPGAGQRTSETQYF
TRBV6-4,CASSEQAGGSDTQYF
TRBV10-3,CAISESREASTDTQYF
TRBV29-1,CSVGQGGEKLFF
TRBV12-3/TRBV12-4,CASRVGGRGPQETRYF
TRBV20-1,CSARTGVVKSPLHF
TRBV7-3,CASSRMTSGNLNEQFF
TRBV6-1,CASRKGTSGITDTQYF
TRBV24-1,CATSKGQANTGELFF
TRBV12-3/TRBV12-4,CASSLNSGGADTQYF
TRBV15,CATRAGGVKAGGNGYTF
TRBV12-3/TRBV12-4,CASSQPGQGKETQYF
TRBV12-3/TRBV12-4,CASRAGGEDTEAFF
TRBV11-3,CASRPGDGDYEQYF
TRBV6-2/TRBV6-3,CASSSRGQARAYEQYF
TRBV27,CASSSPSGGGPDTQYF
TRBV6-1,CASSKTGGGEKLFF
TRBV5-1,CASSTQSSGDHEQYF